One and the same sample provided the 19 T cell receptor beta chains below, sequenced in a study of shared clonotypes between healthy human individuals. Clones were sequenced by immunoSEQ multiplex PCR, and TCRdb holds only the in-frame ones, with some missing. There are about 450,000 clones in the sample; roughly 83% occur only once, and under 15% lies in the top ten. Sequencing input: PBMCs. Receptors originate from a woman aged 40 to 50 in good health. Some clones in this sample may be carry-over from other donors' samples.

The chain recombines TRBV7-3 with TRBJ1-1; D gene unclear. From germline, CDR1 is SGHTA and CDR2 FQGTGA. The CDR3 loop spans 14 amino acids. Trimming took off 2 bases at V and 1 base at J, with 8 bases between the two ends. CDR3 coding DNA: TGTGCCAGCAGCTTACGCCCGGGGAACACTGAAGCTTTCTTT. The encoded protein is CASSLRPGNTEAFF.

This clone was seen a few times. Mismatch with germline at one junction end may stem from a read error. This sequence joins TRBV5-4 and TRBJ2-5; TRBD2 matches 8 bases. The CDR3 loop spans 15 amino acids. Germline CDR1 reads SGHNT; CDR2 reads YYREEE (reference sequence). The CDR3 sequence: CASSLDSGNQEAQYF. CDR3 in DNA: TGTGCCAGCAGCTTGGATAGCGGGAACCAAGAGGCCCAGTACTTC. Complete variable domain (other parts from reference TRBV5-4 and TRBJ2-5): ETGVTQSPTHLIKTRGQQVTLRCSSQSGHNTVSWYQQALGQGPQFIFQYYREEENGRGNFPPRFSGLQFPNYSSELNVNALELDDSALYLCASSLDSGNQEAQYFGPGTRLLVL.

V is TRBV2 and J is TRBJ2-7; the D is unclear. There are 12 residues in the CDR3. Germline CDR1 SNHLY, CDR2 FYNNEI. V dropped 7 bases and J dropped 4 bases, with 11 bases sitting between them. CDR3 protein: CASTKGTYEQYF. In nucleotides, the CDR3 is TGTGCCAGCACCAAAGGAACATACGAGCAGTACTTC.

The rearrangement links TRBV27 to TRBJ2-5, with 7 bases lining up with TRBD2. Per the germline V gene, CDR1 is MNHEY and CDR2 is SMNVEV (reference sequence). The trim removed 4 bases at V and 5 bases at J, leaving 16 bases unmatched. CDR3 size: 17 residues. The DNA for the CDR3 is TGTGCCAGCAGTTCCAGACTAGCCGGGAGCAGGTGGGAGACCCAGTACTTC. This gives the protein CASSSRLAGSRWETQYF.

About this clone itself: This same CDR3 is encoded by further DNA sequences in the sample. The rearrangement uses TRBV30 and TRBJ2-1, with 9 nucleotides matching TRBD2. The germline CDR1 and CDR2 sequences are GTSNPN and SVGIG (reference sequence). The CDR3 has 13 amino acids. Trimming removed 0 bases from V and 7 bases from J; junction bases left unmatched: 1. The CDR3 nucleotides are TGTGCCTGGAGTGTAGGACTAGCGAATGAGCAGTTCTTC. This gives the protein CAWSVGLANEQFF. The full variable domain, in which reference TRBV30 and TRBJ2-1 provide the parts outside the CDR3, is SQTIHQWPATLVQPVGSPLSLECTVEGTSNPNLYWYRQAAGRGLQLLFYSVGIGQISSEVPQNLSASRPQDRQFILSSKKLLLSDSGFYLCAWSVGLANEQFFGPGTRLTVL.

This clone was picked up one time. The chain uses TRBV6-5 and TRBJ2-7, with TRBD1 matching 7 bases. V dropped 4 bases and J dropped 0; count of bases not matched to a gene: 9. The V gene's germline CDR1 is MNHEY and CDR2 SVGAGI. This CDR3 spans 16 amino acids. The chain's CDR3 is CASSSSGTASSYEQYF. CDR3 coding DNA: TGTGCCAGCAGTTCCTCCGGGACAGCGAGCTCCTACGAGCAGTACTTC.

CDR3 protein: CASSLGLAGADTQYF. CDR3 in DNA: TGTGCCAGCAGCCTGGGACTAGCGGGAGCAGATACGCAGTATTTT. V is TRBV11-2 and J is TRBJ2-3; 14 nucleotides align to TRBD2. V was pared by 5 bases and J by 4 bases, with 2 bases of the junction left unmatched. The V gene's germline CDR1 is SGHAT and CDR2 FQNNGV. The CDR3 spans 15 residues.

This chain joins TRBV5-4 and TRBJ2-2; the match to TRBD2 covers 7 bases. Germline V gene lookup returns CDR1 SGHNT and CDR2 YYREEE (reference sequence). V dropped 4 bases and J dropped 1; count of bases not matched to a gene: 7. The CDR3 is 16 amino acids. The CDR3 is CASSPGVAGNTGELFF. The CDR3 DNA reads as TGTGCCAGCAGCCCGGGGGTAGCGGGGAACACCGGGGAGCTGTTTTTT. Together with reference TRBV5-4 and TRBJ2-2, the CDR3 gives the full variable domain: ETGVTQSPTHLIKTRGQQVTLRCSSQSGHNTVSWYQQALGQGPQFIFQYYREEENGRGNFPPRFSGLQFPNYSSELNVNALELDDSALYLCASSPGVAGNTGELFFGEGSRLTVL.

V gene TRBV9 combines with J gene TRBJ2-3, with D possibly being TRBD2 (5 bases). The CDR3 contains 16 residues. The V end was cut by 0 bases, the J end by 1 base, with 12 bases between. Looked up from germline, CDR1 is SGDLS and CDR2 is YYNGEE. CDR3 sequence (DNA): TGTGCCAGCAGCGTAGGTACCGCCGGGGGCACAGATACGCAGTATTTT. Its translation is CASSVGTAGGTDTQYF.

The chain carries TRBV4-1 and TRBJ2-1; TRBD2 might be the D (6 bases). V lost 2 bases and J 5 bases, leaving 13 bases between the germline ends. The length of the CDR3 is 15 residues. Germline V gene lookup returns CDR1 MGHRA and CDR2 YSYEKL. This CDR3 reads CASSQSWRADNEQFF. CDR3 nucleotides: TGCGCCAGCAGCCAATCCTGGAGGGCGGACAATGAGCAGTTCTTC.

This chain links TRBV30 with TRBJ1-2; D gene ambiguous. CDR3 length: 12 amino acids. The V and J ends lost 8 bases and 2 bases respectively, with 12 bases between them. Per the germline V gene, CDR1 is GTSNPN and CDR2 is SVGIG (reference sequence). The CDR3 coding sequence is TGTGCCGCGAACATGGGCAACTATGGCTACACCTTC. Protein product: CAANMGNYGYTF.

This clone has a single count. The chain links TRBV19 to TRBJ1-5; TRBD1 aligns across 12 bases. Germline values: CDR1 LNHDA, CDR2 SQIVND (reference sequence). The ends lost 7 bases at V and 9 bases at J; junction bases unmatched: 7. The CDR3 contains 14 residues. CDR3 residues: CASKGQGAPGPQHF. The CDR3 DNA reads TGTGCCAGTAAGGGACAGGGGGCGCCTGGGCCCCAGCATTTT.

The V call is TRBV6-4, the J call TRBJ2-3; possibly TRBD1 for D (5 bases). The CDR3 contains 15 residues. V shed 6 bases and J shed 3 bases, with 16 bases lying between them. The germline CDR1 and CDR2 sequences are MRHNA and SNTAGT. The CDR3 here is CASSPIGVETDTQYF. As DNA, the CDR3 is TGTGCCAGCAGCCCCATAGGGGTAGAGACAGATACGCAGTATTTT.

This clone is a singleton in its sample. Other DNA sequences of this sample code for an identical CDR3. The V gene is TRBV19, the J gene TRBJ2-1, with 11 bases aligning to TRBD2. The CDR3 is 15 amino acids. Germline loops: CDR1 LNHDA, CDR2 SQIVND (reference sequence). J lost 5 bases, V lost 6 bases, and 6 bases had no gene match. CDR3 loop: CASSKTSGVNNEQFF. In DNA, the CDR3 is TGTGCCAGTAGCAAGACTAGCGGGGTAAACAATGAGCAGTTCTTC.

This clone has a single count. This chain uses TRBV7-2 with TRBJ2-3, with unresolved D. There are 13 residues in the CDR3. Trimming took 4 bases from V and 4 from J, leaving 9 bases between them. The V gene's germline CDR1 is SGHTA and CDR2 FQGNSA. CDR3 sequence (DNA): TGTGCCAGCAGCTCGATGGGTCCAGATACGCAGTATTTT. This codes for CASSSMGPDTQYF.

The chain uses TRBV11-2 and TRBJ1-1, with D unclear. Germline CDR1 and CDR2: SGHAT and FQNNGV. V was cut by 3 bases and J by 6 bases, with 11 bases left in between. The CDR3 is 13 residues long. CDR3 nucleotides: TGTGCCAGCAGCTTCACTCGGACCGCTGAAGCTTTCTTT. Amino acid sequence: CASSFTRTAEAFF.

The chain carries TRBV29-1 and TRBJ2-5; D is possibly TRBD1 or TRBD2 (6 bases each). The CDR3 is 13 amino acids. The V end was cut by 6 bases, the J end by 1 base, with 12 bases between. Germline assignment: CDR1 SQVTM and CDR2 ANQGSEA. Here the CDR3 reads CSVQGTAQETQYF. As DNA, the CDR3 is TGCAGCGTCCAGGGGACTGCCCAAGAGACCCAGTACTTC.

This rearrangement joins TRBV30 to TRBJ1-3, with D possibly being TRBD1 (5 bases). CDR1 and CDR2 (germline): GTSNPN, SVGIG (reference sequence). Between the trimmed V and J ends, which lost 0 bases and 6 bases, there was a span of 15 bases. This CDR3 contains 15 residues. CDR3: CAWSVGREVENTIYF. The CDR3, as DNA: TGTGCCTGGAGTGTGGGCAGGGAAGTAGAAAACACCATATATTTT.

In regard to this clone: Distinct nucleotide sequences in the sample also encode this CDR3. This chain connects TRBV11-2 to TRBJ2-7, with D possibly matching TRBD1 (5 bases). This CDR3 is built from 13 residues. V shed 1 base and J shed 3 bases, with 7 bases lying between them. Germline values: CDR1 SGHAT, CDR2 FQNNGV. The CDR3 protein is CASSLGGHYEQYF. The DNA of the CDR3 is TGTGCCAGCAGCTTAGGGGGCCACTACGAGCAGTACTTC. The full variable domain, its missing parts supplied by reference TRBV11-2 and TRBJ2-7, is EAGVAQSPRYKIIEKRQSVAFWCNPISGHATLYWYQQILGQGPKLLIQFQNNGVVDDSQLPKDRFSAERLKGVDSTLKIQPAKLEDSAVYLCASSLGGHYEQYFGPGTRLTVT.